This T cell receptor beta chain was identified during a study of shared clonotypes between healthy human individuals (dated by TCRdb to 2018 to 2020). Study-level background: A few men and two women, aged 18 to 49 years, made up the cohort. To estimate repertoire size and how much clonotypes are shared between individuals, the study performed deep sequencing of blood TCR repertoires from five healthy adults. Leukapheresis yielded between about 0.9 and 10 billion PBMCs per donor. For each donor, CD4 naive and CD4 memory were each run on three plates, CD8 naive on two plates, and CD8 memory on one plate. To increase sequencing depth and limit assay-specific biases, different laboratories used diverse techniques to prepare libraries and sequence TCR repertoires.

The donors were healthy, HIV-negative adults who had no recently reported acute infections or vaccinations. Only Caucasian adults living in Nashville, Tennessee, USA were represented among the donors. CD4+ T cells were enriched by magnetic negative selection, after which naive cells were positively selected on CD45RA and the negative fraction was taken as the memory subset. Blood was obtained by leukapheresis, after which PBMCs were separated by Ficoll-Histopaque density gradient centrifugation and cryopreserved in liquid nitrogen vapor phase. Analytical flow cytometry was used to check the purity and quantity of every magnetically sorted T cell population. From each sorted fraction, genomic DNA was isolated and quantified by UV absorbance on a Nanodrop 2000c. Using the deep immunoSEQ assay, TCR CDR3 regions were amplified from genomic DNA by multiplex PCR. Extracted genomic DNA from each cell subset was distributed evenly across all wells of several immunoSEQ 96-well plates, and each plate was treated as a replicate. For sorted subsets, 150 to 250 ng of genomic DNA, equivalent to about 30,000 T cell genomes, went into each replicate PCR. Purified libraries were measured with a Qubit 3.0 fluorometer, size-checked on a Bioanalyzer 2100, and measured again with the KAPA Library Quantification kit. Every immunoSEQ 96-well plate was sequenced on a dedicated single-read 150-cycle Illumina NextSeq 550 flow cell. In the paper's pipeline: Because the immunoSEQ output held only junctional sequences and lacked quality scores, the filtering could not match the filtering applied to full-length reads. To assign V/J genes and CDR3, sequences were annotated against IMGT germline references using PyIR, a Python wrapper for IgBLAST v1.9. Any read was removed if the V/J assignment was weak (E-value above 1e-6), the CDR3 was missing, or the read contained stop codons, out-of-frame junctions, or ambiguous translated residues. A V3J clonotype was defined by an identical inferred V gene, J gene, and CDR3 amino acid sequence. Percentage overlap between repertoires was computed as shared unique clonotypes divided by the size of the smaller repertoire. Three approaches were used to assess repertoire richness: RTK rarefaction, the Chao1 estimator, and Recon v2.1 estimates of unobserved clonotypes. Generation probabilities were computed with OLGA for all TCRbeta clonotypes obtained by the gDNA method from several donors. TCRdb retrieved this table from immuneACCESS and kept in-frame rearrangements only. Not all clones are present; in checked studies, unresolved V genes account for under half, and no reason is known for the remainder. The DNA was the basis for D and trimming; V, J and clone size are from that table. This sample is represented by more than 1 million clones; around 82% of them were singletons. The ten most abundant clones make up under 0.6% of the sample.

Results and caveats for the whole study, not just this receptor: Only blood was sampled, and tissue TCR repertoires likely differ from those in blood. Because the study included a small number of donors, the genetic and exposure-history diversity represented was limited. Incomplete sequencing was indicated by rarefaction of sorted-subset datasets, despite the large sequencing depth. Compared with non-shared clonotypes, clonotypes shared by all four sorted-subset donors had higher generation probabilities. Sharing across several donors was observed for about 5% of naive CD4, 3% to 3.5% of naive CD8, around 2.5% of memory CD4, and 0.4% of memory CD8 clonotypes. Naive subsets generally had larger estimated clonotype richness than memory subsets. Pairwise subsampling led to the expectation that sequencing depth would affect the degree of clonotype sharing among donors.

As regards this clone: Its antigen remains unidentified. No per-base quality is available; no much larger clone lies one base away.

The sequence came from a man between 18 and 29 years old in good health. Some clones in this sample may be carry-over from other donors' samples. Material: memory CD4+ T cells from PBMCs. In light of the paper, this sample's cell subset or site label describes: CD45RA-negative fraction.

The CDR3 region has the sequence CASNPGGGLIYEQYF. The bases are TGTGCCAGCAACCCCGGGGGGGGGCTGATCTACGAGCAGTACTTC. The rearranged segments are TRBV28 and TRBJ2-7, with TRBD2 matching 8 junction bases. From a lookup of the germline V gene, CDR1 and CDR2 are MDHEN and SYDVKM. There are 15 amino acids in the CDR3, from cysteine to phenylalanine inclusive. Only CDR3 DNA is held: 45 bases, read in frame from base 1. V has 7 bases trimmed and J has 3 bases trimmed; junction bases matching no gene number 11.